The source of this T cell receptor (beta chain) is a study of cytotoxic CD8 clonotypes in ibrutinib-treated CLL. Only one count was recorded for this clone. Antigen: not known. Study-level results: The study found baseline clonality above age-matched healthy donors, tracking circulating CD8+ T-cell counts. The study sampled sustained-remission and progressing patients at different times. Treatment saw public clonotypes, which were uncommon, either contract or stay stable.

V lost 7 bases and J 7 bases, leaving 13 bases between the germline ends. The CDR3 runs to 11 residues. In germline, CDR1 is SQVTM, CDR2 ANQGSEA. Library input was about 2 micrograms of DNA from cryopreserved PBMCs. The assay was immunoSEQ multiplex PCR, and TCRdb's table has in-frame clones only and misses some. Of about 50,000 clones listed, approximately 82% are singletons. The sequence was collected from a human donor with chronic lymphocytic leukemia. This material consisted of PBMCs, taken after 24 months of ibrutinib treatment. The chain employs TRBV29-1 and TRBJ1-1; tentatively, D is TRBD1 (5 bases). CDR3 residues: CSASGFNEAFF. As DNA, the CDR3 is TGCAGCGCCTCAGGGTTTAATGAAGCTTTCTTT.